One and the same sample provided the 19 T cell receptor beta chains below, sequenced in a study of T cell responses to AZD1222 COVID-19 vaccine. Repertoires were generated with immunoSEQ multiplex PCR, while TCRdb's copy carries only in-frame clones and drops some. The table lists some 180,000 clones, roughly nine tenths of them singletons. This specimen consisted of peripheral blood, obtained 28 days after the second AZD1222 dose. Every receptor here comes from an adult who received the AZD1222 COVID-19 vaccine.

V is TRBV19 and J is TRBJ2-1, with D perhaps matching TRBD2 (6 bases). V lost 9 bases and J lost 2, with 14 bases in between. Germline CDR1 LNHDA, CDR2 SQIVND (reference sequence). There are 14 residues in the CDR3. The CDR3 here is CASMERAAYNEQFF. The CDR3 region has the DNA TGTGCCAGCATGGAGCGGGCTGCCTACAATGAGCAGTTCTTC.

The chain employs TRBV9 and TRBJ1-1; 10 nucleotides agree with TRBD1. V trimming: 4 bases; J trimming: 5 bases; junction bases outside the gene matches: 5. The CDR3 runs to 14 residues. The germline CDR1 and CDR2 sequences are SGDLS and YYNGEE. DNA of the CDR3: TGTGCCAGCAGCCCCACGGACAGGGGGACTGAAGCTTTCTTT. It translates to CASSPTDRGTEAFF.

V and J are TRBV6-1 and TRBJ1-5; D is undetermined. The CDR3 has 16 amino acids. V was pared by 1 base and J by 3 bases, with 13 bases between. Germline CDR1 reads MNHNS; CDR2 reads SASEGT. CDR3: CASSEVAAAFNQPQHF. CDR3 DNA: TGTGCCAGCAGTGAAGTAGCGGCAGCCTTCAATCAGCCCCAGCATTTT.

This clone showed up just a few times. This sequence joins TRBV2 and TRBJ1-2; D possibly corresponds to TRBD1 (5 bases). This CDR3 spans 14 amino acids. V lost 1 base and J lost 8, with 14 bases in between. Germline V lookup: CDR1 SNHLY, CDR2 FYNNEI. CDR3 nucleotide sequence: TGTGCCAGCAGTGAAGGGAGGGTAGGGGTCGGCTACACCTTC. It translates to CASSEGRVGVGYTF.

The V and J genes are TRBV19 and TRBJ1-6; no clear D gene. This CDR3 contains 14 residues. V lost 4 bases and J 8 bases, leaving 12 bases between the germline ends. Germline V gene sequence: CDR1 LNHDA, CDR2 SQIVND (reference sequence). CDR3 region: CASSTAGSYSPLHF. The CDR3 DNA sequence: TGTGCCAGTAGTACCGCGGGATCCTATTCACCCCTCCACTTT.

The V call is TRBV9, the J call TRBJ1-6, with TRBD1 as a possible D gene (5 bases). Germline loops: CDR1 SGDLS, CDR2 YYNGEE. The germline V and J ends were trimmed by 2 bases and 6 bases, with 6 bases remaining between them. The CDR3 runs 13 residues. The CDR3 loop is CASSVGTNSPLHF. The CDR3 DNA reads as TGTGCCAGCAGCGTGGGGACTAATTCACCCCTCCACTTT.

This clone has a handful of counts. The J gene is TRBJ2-3, the V gene TRBV24-1, with a tentative D call TRBD2 (5 bases). Trimming took off 3 bases at V and 5 bases at J, with 17 bases between the two ends. The germline gives CDR1 KGHDR, CDR2 SFDVKD. This CDR3 has 16 residues. CDR3 protein: CATSDATRVGVDTQYF. CDR3 nucleotides: TGTGCCACCAGTGATGCAACTAGGGTGGGTGTAGATACGCAGTATTTT.

V and J are TRBV18 and TRBJ2-1; D not resolved. Germline CDR1 reads KGHSH; CDR2 reads LQKENI. V was clipped by 3 bases and J by 7 bases, with 16 bases between them. CDR3 length equals 15 residues. CDR3 loop: CASSPSHLEGNEQFF. The CDR3 region has the DNA TGTGCCAGCTCACCGTCCCACCTAGAAGGGAATGAGCAGTTCTTC.

V is TRBV27 and J is TRBJ2-7; D perhaps matches TRBD2 (6 bases). CDR1 and CDR2 (germline): MNHEY, SMNVEV (reference sequence). V shed 5 bases and J shed 2 bases, with 16 bases lying between them. The CDR3 is made up of 15 amino acids. CDR3 coding DNA: TGTGCCAGCAGTCTAGGGGCGGGACCGCCCTACGAGCAGTACTTC. This codes for CASSLGAGPPYEQYF.

This clone showed up just a few times. This chain joins TRBV20-1 and TRBJ1-2; D is possibly TRBD1 (6 bases). Germline CDR1 DFQATT, CDR2 SNEGSKA (reference sequence). The CDR3 spans 13 residues. With 3 bases removed from V and 8 bases from J, the gap between germline ends came to 16 bases. DNA for the CDR3: TGCAGTGCTAGTGTAACAGGGTTAAGCGGCTACACCTTC. Protein sequence: CSASVTGLSGYTF.

The chain uses TRBV7-9 and TRBJ2-3; TRBD2 matches 15 bases. Trimming took 5 bases from V and 5 from J; bases not matched to a gene: 8. Germline V gene lookup returns CDR1 SEHNR and CDR2 FQNEAQ (reference sequence). The CDR3 is 17 residues long. As DNA, the CDR3 is TGTGCCAGCAGCGACGGGACTAGCGGGAGGTCTATAGATACGCAGTATTTT. Translation gives CASSDGTSGRSIDTQYF.

DNA of the CDR3: TGCAGCGTTGGGTTTGGGGGACAGGGGAACGGCTACACCTTC. This sequence encodes CSVGFGGQGNGYTF. V and J are TRBV29-1 and TRBJ1-2; 10 bases fit TRBD1. Germline V gene lookup returns CDR1 SQVTM and CDR2 ANQGSEA. There are 14 residues in the CDR3. V was clipped by 4 bases and J by 8 bases; unmatched bases: 10.

The chain combines TRBV10-1 with TRBJ2-3; D is unresolved. Germline V CDR1 and CDR2: WNHNN, SYGVQD (reference sequence). Between the trimmed V and J ends, which lost 3 bases and 0 bases, there was a span of 7 bases. This CDR3 spans 14 amino acids. Here the CDR3 DNA reads TGCGCCAGCAGTGATCGAATTAGCACAGATACGCAGTATTTT. This translates into CASSDRISTDTQYF.

V gene TRBV9 combines with J gene TRBJ1-3, with D hard to call. V shed 0 bases and J shed 0 bases, with 4 bases lying between them. CDR3 length: 14 amino acids. The germline gives CDR1 SGDLS, CDR2 YYNGEE. CDR3: CASSVVPSGNTIYF. The CDR3 DNA reads TGTGCCAGCAGCGTAGTCCCCTCTGGAAACACCATATATTTT.

The chain uses TRBV5-4 and TRBJ2-3; D is uncertain. Germline V CDR1 and CDR2: SGHNT, YYREEE (reference sequence). The CDR3 extends over 14 amino acids. V dropped 4 bases and J dropped 0 bases, with 9 bases sitting between them. The CDR3 spells CASSKDQSTDTQYF. CDR3 coding DNA: TGTGCCAGCAGCAAGGACCAAAGCACAGATACGCAGTATTTT.

The chain links TRBV11-2 to TRBJ2-7; unclear D gene. Trimming removed 5 bases from V and 3 bases from J, with 5 bases in between. Germline loops: CDR1 SGHAT, CDR2 FQNNGV. This CDR3 spans 11 amino acids. The CDR3 here is CASSEHYEQYF. The CDR3, as DNA: TGTGCCAGCAGCGAGCACTACGAGCAGTACTTC.

The V and J genes are TRBV6-5 and TRBJ2-7; TRBD2 matches at 7 bases. With V trimmed by 2 bases and J by 4 bases, 5 bases remained unmatched. This CDR3 has 14 residues. The germline gives CDR1 MNHEY, CDR2 SVGAGI. The CDR3 sequence: CASSYRSGLYEQYF. The CDR3 nucleotides are TGTGCCAGCAGTTACCGTAGCGGGCTGTACGAGCAGTACTTC.

The V gene is TRBV9, the J gene TRBJ1-2; D is uncertain. The V gene lost 1 base and the J gene lost 4 bases, with 5 bases spanning the gap. Germline lookup yields CDR1 SGDLS and CDR2 YYNGEE. The CDR3 spans 12 residues. The CDR3 sequence: CASSVSGYGYTF. The CDR3 coding sequence is TGTGCCAGCAGCGTATCAGGCTATGGCTACACCTTC.

This clone was seen just once. V and J are TRBV5-1 and TRBJ2-1; tentatively, D is TRBD1 (6 bases). Germline V gene data show CDR1 as SGHRS and CDR2 as YFSETQ. The CDR3 contains 14 residues. V gave up 0 bases and J gave up 4 bases, with 8 bases separating them. The CDR3 region has the DNA TGCGCCAGCAGCTTGGGACAGGAATACAATGAGCAGTTCTTC. Its translation: CASSLGQEYNEQFF. The full variable domain, completed using reference TRBV5-1 and TRBJ2-1, is KAGVTQTPRYLIKTRGQQVTLSCSPISGHRSVSWYQQTPGQGLQFLFEYFSETQRNKGNFPGRFSGRQFSNSRSEMNVSTLELGDSALYLCASSLGQEYNEQFFGPGTRLTVL.